The entry that follows covers one TCR beta chain sequence. What it binds is unknown. Other DNA sequences in the sample encode the same CDR3. The data stem from a study of EBV T-cell therapy then PD-1 blockade in nasopharyngeal carcinoma. TCRdb's copy holds only in-frame clones and misses some; the assay was immunoSEQ multiplex PCR. Among approximately 15,000 clones listed, roughly 80% were seen once. Treatment described: AdE1-LMPpoly-expanded autologous EBV-specific T-cell therapy followed by anti-PD-1 nivolumab. V lost 6 bases to trimming and J lost 7 bases; unmatched junction nucleotides: 3. The CDR3 extends over 12 amino acids. The germline gives CDR1 LGHDT, CDR2 YNNKEL (reference sequence).

This clonotype originated in a man aged 35-49 years with nasopharyngeal carcinoma. The chain couples TRBV3-1 (or the pseudogene TRBV3-2) to TRBJ1-3; 7 bases agree with TRBD1. The sample here was CD8+ T cells from blood, taken around day 100 from a patient whose treatment included autologous EBV-specific T cells and nivolumab. CDR3 protein: CASSPTGNTIYF. The CDR3, as DNA: TGTGCCAGCAGTCCGACAGGGAACACCATATATTTT.